Following are 30 T cell receptor beta chains from one sample sequenced in a study of blood T cell repertoires in COVID-19. Data came from immunoSEQ multiplex PCR; TCRdb stores just in-frame clones and leaves some out. The table lists about 260,000 clones, under 90% of them singletons. The sample consisted of peripheral blood. The receptors were gathered from a woman aged 45 to 65 who had recovered from COVID-19.

The gene calls are TRBV6-2 or TRBV6-3 and TRBJ2-1; possible D gene TRBD2, 5 bases. The germline V gene encodes CDR1 MNHEY and CDR2 SVGEGT. V was clipped by 2 bases and J by 3 bases, with 8 bases between them. The CDR3 covers 14 residues. Here the CDR3 reads CASSYREGYNEQFF. The CDR3 DNA reads as TGTGCCAGCAGTTACCGCGAGGGCTACAATGAGCAGTTCTTC.

The table lists this clone with a few counts. The CDR3 sequence: CASSQTGDGYTF. The CDR3 bases are TGTGCCAGCAGTCAAACAGGGGATGGCTACACCTTC. The chain is built from TRBV28 and TRBJ1-2; 7 nucleotides line up with TRBD1. V dropped 5 bases and J dropped 6; count of bases not matched to a gene: 3. This CDR3 has 12 residues. Germline values: CDR1 MDHEN, CDR2 SYDVKM.

The gene calls are TRBV9 and TRBJ2-5; 9 bases fit TRBD2. With V trimmed by 3 bases and J by 2 bases, 2 bases remained unmatched. The CDR3 length is 14 residues. Per the germline V gene, CDR1 is SGDLS and CDR2 is YYNGEE. CDR3 coding DNA: TGTGCCAGCAGCGCGACTAGCGGACAAGAGACCCAGTACTTC. Residues: CASSATSGQETQYF.

V and J are TRBV19 and TRBJ2-7; 7 positions match TRBD2. Germline trimming cut 5 bases from V and 2 bases from J; bases unmatched to any gene: 6. Germline V gives CDR1 LNHDA, CDR2 SQIVND (reference sequence). The CDR3 consists of 14 residues. Here the CDR3 reads CASSSTGTTYEQYF. CDR3 bases: TGTGCCAGTAGTTCTACCGGGACTACCTACGAGCAGTACTTC.

The rearrangement uses TRBV19 and TRBJ1-1, with TRBD1 matching over 9 bases. CDR1 and CDR2 from the germline V gene are LNHDA and SQIVND (reference sequence). V was pared by 5 bases and J by 5 bases, with 12 bases of the junction left unmatched. CDR3 size: 16 residues. This chain's CDR3 is CASSVRSGTGRTEAFF. Here the CDR3 DNA reads TGTGCCAGTAGTGTCCGATCCGGGACAGGGAGAACTGAAGCTTTCTTT.

The genes are TRBV5-6 and TRBJ2-7, with D perhaps TRBD1 (5 bases). CDR1 is SGHDT, CDR2 YYEEEE, per germline. V was cut by 2 bases and J by 2 bases, with 8 bases left in between. This CDR3 has 13 residues. The CDR3, as DNA: TGTGCCAGCAGCTTACAGGTTCCCTACGAGCAGTACTTC. Translation gives CASSLQVPYEQYF.

This chain connects TRBV28 to TRBJ2-3; weak D call: TRBD2 (6 bases). The CDR3 covers 13 residues. The V and J ends lost 8 bases and 4 bases respectively, with 13 bases between them. CDR1 is MDHEN and CDR2 is SYDVKM in the germline V gene. CDR3 coding DNA: TGTGCCAGCGGGACTTTAACCTCAGATACGCAGTATTTT. Translating gives CASGTLTSDTQYF.

The V and J genes are TRBV28 and TRBJ1-5; the D gene is possibly TRBD1 (5 bases). The CDR3 length is 14 residues. Germline V lookup: CDR1 MDHEN, CDR2 SYDVKM. Deletions cut 5 bases from V and 7 bases from J, with 15 bases between. The CDR3 reads CASSRTPVAQPQHF. The CDR3 DNA sequence: TGTGCCAGCAGTCGGACACCCGTGGCCCAGCCCCAGCATTTT.

The DNA for the CDR3 is TGCGCCAGCAGCCCCGGGAGGGCCTCCTACAATGAGCAGTTCTTC. This translates into CASSPGRASYNEQFF. The V gene is TRBV4-3, the J gene TRBJ2-1; TRBD2 aligns across 8 bases. CDR1 is LGHNA, CDR2 YSLEER, per germline. The CDR3 sequence is 15 residues long. The V gene end was trimmed by 4 bases and the J gene end by 0 bases; junction bases not matched to a gene: 2.

The rearrangement uses TRBV25-1 and TRBJ2-1; 8 nucleotides match TRBD1. V trimming: 5 bases; J trimming: 6 bases; junction bases outside the gene matches: 9. The CDR3 covers 15 residues. Germline loops: CDR1 MGHDK, CDR2 SYGVNS. The CDR3 DNA is TGTGCCAGCAGTCCGCTGTCCGGGACAGGCAATGAGCAGTTCTTC. Encoded protein: CASSPLSGTGNEQFF.

The chain has TRBV28 and TRBJ1-6; tentative D call: TRBD1 (6 bases). The V end was cut by 6 bases, the J end by 10 bases, with 10 bases between. Germline V gene lookup returns CDR1 MDHEN and CDR2 SYDVKM. The CDR3 spans 12 residues. This CDR3 reads CASRQGQSPLHF. Here the CDR3 DNA reads TGTGCCAGCAGGCAGGGGCAATCACCCCTCCACTTT.

This chain joins TRBV4-1 and TRBJ2-2; 10 positions match TRBD1. With 4 bases clipped from V and 9 bases from J, the junction kept 11 bases outside the gene matches. CDR1 is MGHRA, CDR2 YSYEKL, per germline. The CDR3 has 16 amino acids. The CDR3 loop reads CASSRQEGQGGWELFF. CDR3 sequence (DNA): TGCGCCAGCAGCCGCCAAGAAGGACAGGGGGGTTGGGAGCTGTTTTTT.

The chain employs TRBV19 and TRBJ2-6, with TRBD2 identical over 10 bases. The J segment lost 0 bases and the V segment lost 5 bases, leaving 10 bases of the junction unmatched. CDR3 length: 19 residues. CDR1 is LNHDA and CDR2 is SQIVND in the germline V gene (reference sequence). CDR3: CASSRPGLASSSGANVLTF. For the CDR3, the DNA is TGTGCCAGTAGTCGCCCGGGACTAGCGTCCAGCTCTGGGGCCAACGTCCTGACTTTC.

The rearrangement links TRBV5-1 to TRBJ1-3, with D possibly TRBD1 on 5 matching bases. V was pared by 0 bases and J by 6 bases, with 10 bases between. CDR3 length: 14 amino acids. CDR1 SGHRS and CDR2 YFSETQ come from the germline V gene. The CDR3: CASSLGQTENTIYF. The CDR3, as DNA: TGCGCCAGCAGCTTGGGACAGACCGAAAACACCATATATTTT. Full variable domain (missing parts from reference TRBV5-1 and TRBJ1-3): KAGVTQTPRYLIKTRGQQVTLSCSPISGHRSVSWYQQTPGQGLQFLFEYFSETQRNKGNFPGRFSGRQFSNSRSEMNVSTLELGDSALYLCASSLGQTENTIYFGEGSWLTVV.

This rearrangement joins TRBV6-5 to TRBJ1-2; the D gene is possibly TRBD1 (6 bases). The CDR3 is made up of 11 amino acids. The ends were cut back, 9 bases at V and 5 bases at J, with 10 bases in the middle. Looked up from germline, CDR1 is MNHEY and CDR2 is SVGAGI. The CDR3 DNA reads as TGTGCCAGTCAGGGGTCGTATGGCTACACCTTC. Encoded protein: CASQGSYGYTF.

The J gene is TRBJ2-2, the V gene TRBV7-3; perhaps TRBD2 as D (5 bases). This CDR3 comprises 14 residues. Germline lookup yields CDR1 SGHTA and CDR2 FQGTGA. The V and J ends lost 5 bases and 1 base respectively, with 8 bases between them. In nucleotides, the CDR3 is TGTGCCAGCAGCCAGGACTGGAACACCGGGGAGCTGTTTTTT. Translating it yields CASSQDWNTGELFF.

The chain couples TRBV7-9 to TRBJ1-4; the D gene is possibly TRBD1 (5 bases). Germline assignment: CDR1 SEHNR and CDR2 FQNEAQ (reference sequence). Between the trimmed V and J ends, which lost 5 bases and 0 bases, there was a span of 22 bases. The CDR3 covers 19 residues. CDR3 in amino acids: CASSPTPRRGLATNEKLFF. For the CDR3, the DNA is TGTGCCAGCAGCCCGACACCAAGGAGGGGACTAGCAACTAATGAAAAACTGTTTTTT.

The rearrangement links TRBV7-2 to TRBJ2-5; D perhaps matches TRBD1 (5 bases). The germline V and J ends were trimmed by 0 bases and 5 bases, with 16 bases remaining between them. From germline, CDR1 is SGHTA and CDR2 FQGNSA. The CDR3 runs to 16 residues. In DNA form, the CDR3 reads TGTGCCAGCAGCTTAGCCGGAATGGCAGGGTGGGAGACCCAGTACTTC. Protein sequence: CASSLAGMAGWETQYF.

CDR3 region: CASSPNRVPGANVLTF. CDR3 coding DNA: TGTGCCAGCTCACCGAACAGGGTACCGGGGGCCAACGTCCTGACTTTC. This chain joins TRBV18 and TRBJ2-6; perhaps TRBD1 as D (6 bases). The CDR3 sequence is 16 residues long. V was trimmed by 3 bases and J by 4 bases, leaving 13 bases between them. From germline, CDR1 is KGHSH and CDR2 LQKENI.

The V gene is TRBV7-8, the J gene TRBJ2-7, with a possible D match to TRBD1 (6 bases). This CDR3 has 15 residues. Germline V gene sequence: CDR1 SGHVS, CDR2 FQNEAQ. The ends were cut back, 1 base at V and 3 bases at J, with 13 bases in the middle. The CDR3 sequence is CASSLGQGLGYEQYF. The CDR3, as DNA: TGTGCCAGCAGCTTAGGCCAGGGGTTGGGCTACGAGCAGTACTTC.

This CDR3 reads CASGLEGREKLFF. The CDR3 DNA is TGTGCCAGCGGACTGGAAGGGAGGGAAAAACTGTTTTTT. This chain joins TRBV28 and TRBJ1-4; D is uncertain. V lost 8 bases and J 8 bases, leaving 15 bases between the germline ends. The CDR3 loop spans 13 amino acids. Per germline, CDR1 MDHEN and CDR2 SYDVKM.

Only a few counts were recorded for this clone. This chain connects TRBV27 to TRBJ1-6; 7 bases map to TRBD1. This CDR3 is 15 amino acids long. Trimming at V came to 5 bases and at J to 7 bases, leaving 8 bases not matched to a gene. Germline CDR1 MNHEY, CDR2 SMNVEV (reference sequence). The CDR3 region has the DNA TGTGCCAGCAGTCGACAGGGCGGGGGGAATTCACCCCTCCACTTT. Protein sequence: CASSRQGGGNSPLHF.

DNA for the CDR3: TGTGCCTGGAGTCTTGCGGGAGGGCCTGGTGATACGCAGTATTTT. Its translation is CAWSLAGGPGDTQYF. The chain carries TRBV30 and TRBJ2-3; TRBD2 agrees at 9 bases. V dropped 2 bases and J dropped 6; count of bases not matched to a gene: 9. There are 15 residues in the CDR3. Germline V gene sequence: CDR1 GTSNPN, CDR2 SVGIG (reference sequence).

The rearrangement joins TRBV6-5 to TRBJ2-2, with TRBD2 matching over 7 bases. Germline CDR1 MNHEY, CDR2 SVGAGI. This CDR3 has 15 residues. Unmatched junction bases numbered 7, after V lost 4 bases and J lost 5 bases. The CDR3 protein is CASSFGTMSTGELFF. The CDR3 DNA sequence: TGTGCCAGCAGTTTTGGGACTATGTCGACCGGGGAGCTGTTTTTT.

This chain uses TRBV19 with TRBJ1-2; 7 bases map to TRBD1. Germline V gives CDR1 LNHDA, CDR2 SQIVND (reference sequence). The CDR3 has 15 amino acids. V was clipped by 4 bases and J by 7 bases; unmatched bases: 12. The CDR3 bases are TGTGCCAGTAGTAGGGACCAGACAGGGTGGCTTGGCTACACCTTC. Residues: CASSRDQTGWLGYTF.

The chain employs TRBV5-1 and TRBJ2-1; 16 bases fit TRBD2. This CDR3 region has 17 residues. The germline V gene encodes CDR1 SGHRS and CDR2 YFSETQ. Trimming removed 3 bases from V and 7 bases from J; junction bases left unmatched: 7. CDR3 loop: CASSSTGTSGGANEQFF. In DNA form, the CDR3 reads TGCGCCAGCAGCTCAACCGGGACTAGCGGGGGGGCTAATGAGCAGTTCTTC.

V is TRBV19 and J is TRBJ2-3; the D gene is possibly TRBD1 (6 bases). CDR1 LNHDA and CDR2 SQIVND come from the germline V gene (reference sequence). This CDR3 is 13 amino acids long. The V end was cut by 5 bases, the J end by 3 bases, with 9 bases between. This chain's CDR3 is CASSSTGTDTQYF. CDR3 nucleotide sequence: TGTGCCAGTAGTTCAACAGGGACAGATACGCAGTATTTT. The whole variable domain, filled in from reference TRBV19 and TRBJ2-3, reads DGGITQSPKYLFRKEGQNVTLSCEQNLNHDAMYWYRQDPGQGLRLIYYSQIVNDFQKGDIAEGYSVSREKKESFPLTVTSAQKNPTAFYLCASSSTGTDTQYFGPGTRLTVL.

The J gene is TRBJ2-5, the V gene TRBV7-2; D ambiguous. Trimming removed 1 base at V and 2 bases at J, with 8 bases between. This CDR3 has 14 amino acids. CDR1 is SGHTA and CDR2 is FQGNSA in the germline V gene. In DNA, the CDR3 is TGTGCCAGCAGCTTAGTCCAGGCTCAAGAGACCCAGTACTTC. It encodes CASSLVQAQETQYF.

This chain connects TRBV7-3 to TRBJ1-2, with D perhaps TRBD1 (5 bases). Germline V gene data show CDR1 as SGHTA and CDR2 as FQGTGA. Trimming shortened V by 0 bases and J by 3 bases, and 11 bases separated the two germline ends. The CDR3 runs to 15 residues. In DNA, the CDR3 is TGTGCCAGCAGCTTAACGGGGGGAGGAGACTATGGCTACACCTTC. Its translation: CASSLTGGGDYGYTF.

The V gene is TRBV19, the J gene TRBJ1-3; the D is unclear. This CDR3 is 13 amino acids long. V lost 7 bases and J 0 bases, leaving 7 bases between the germline ends. Germline V gene data show CDR1 as LNHDA and CDR2 as SQIVND (reference sequence). This CDR3 is CASKPYSGNTIYF. The DNA of the CDR3 is TGTGCCAGTAAGCCCTACTCTGGAAACACCATATATTTT.